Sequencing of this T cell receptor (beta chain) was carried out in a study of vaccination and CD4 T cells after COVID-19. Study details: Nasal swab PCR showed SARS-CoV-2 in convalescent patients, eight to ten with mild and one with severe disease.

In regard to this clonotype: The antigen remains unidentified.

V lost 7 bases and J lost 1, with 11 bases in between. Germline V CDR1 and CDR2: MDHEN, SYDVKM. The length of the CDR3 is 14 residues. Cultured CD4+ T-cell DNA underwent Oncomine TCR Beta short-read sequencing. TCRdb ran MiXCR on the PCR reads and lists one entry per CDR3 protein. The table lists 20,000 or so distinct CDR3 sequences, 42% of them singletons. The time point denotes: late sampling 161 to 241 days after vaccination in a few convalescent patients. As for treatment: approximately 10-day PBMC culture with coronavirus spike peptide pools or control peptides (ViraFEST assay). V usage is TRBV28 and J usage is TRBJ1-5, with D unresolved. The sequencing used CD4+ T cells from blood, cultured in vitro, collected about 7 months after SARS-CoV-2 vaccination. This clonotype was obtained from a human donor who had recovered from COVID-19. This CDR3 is CASIKQHSNQPQHF. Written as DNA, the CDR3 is TGTGCCAGCATTAAACAGCACAGCAATCAGCCCCAGCATTTT.